The clone carrying this T cell receptor (beta chain) has at least ten counts. Its antigen is still unknown. Transcripts of RNA were the source for amplifying TCR beta CDR3 regions. After a first-round RT-PCR with HTBI primers, a second-round multiplex PCR was run. TCRdb re-called the multiplex PCR reads through MiXCR, storing one row per CDR3 protein. The table lists hundreds of thousands of distinct CDR3 sequences, roughly 20% of them singletons, with approximately 7% in the top ten. The entry originates in a study of Graves' ophthalmopathy and Graves' hyperthyroidism. Study-wide results and caveats: In blood, most expanded thyroid clonotypes above 0.001 frequency were also detected. The model predicted ophthalmopathy progression with roughly 70% sensitivity and around 72% specificity.

Trimming cost V 4 bases and J 5 bases, with 11 bases left between them. This CDR3 has 13 amino acids. Germline CDR1 MDHEN, CDR2 SYDVKM. Specimen: peripheral blood. The TCR was taken from a woman under 30 with stable Graves' hyperthyroidism. Some clones in this sample may be carry-over from other donors' samples. This rearrangement joins TRBV28 to TRBJ1-2; D uncertain. CDR3 in amino acids: CASSSAGLYGYTF. CDR3 DNA: TGTGCCAGCAGTTCGGCCGGATTGTATGGCTACACCTTC.